This T cell receptor (beta chain) came from a study of OX40 agonist ivuxolimab in advanced cancers. Overall study: Treatment of patients was with ivuxolimab, an agonistic anti-OX40 (CD134) antibody. There were three patients with partial responses, one having hepatocellular carcinoma and two cutaneous melanoma. Study outcomes and limitations: Researchers did not establish what antigens the expanded peripheral T cells target.

The germline V gene has CDR1 SGDLS and CDR2 YYNGEE. V was shortened by 0 bases and J by 4 bases, with 13 bases between the two germline ends. CDR3 length: 16 residues. Only in-frame clones appear in the TCRdb table, and some are missing; sequencing was by immunoSEQ multiplex PCR. The sample has about 68,000 clones; approximately 80% are singletons. Note on this clone: The antigen is undetermined.

Sequences were derived from CD4+ or CD8+ T cells sorted from blood, sampled in a trial of the OX40 agonist ivuxolimab. The genes are TRBV9 and TRBJ2-2, with D unresolved. This TCR was sampled from an adult with an advanced solid tumor such as melanoma, head and neck, liver or kidney cancer. The DNA for the CDR3 is TGTGCCAGCAGCGTAGCCACACCAACCTCCACCGGGGAGCTGTTTTTT. This encodes CASSVATPTSTGELFF.